The 30 T cell receptor beta chains given below trace back to one sample, sequenced in a study of blood T cell repertoires in COVID-19. Only in-frame clones appear in the TCRdb table, and some are missing; sequencing was by immunoSEQ multiplex PCR. Of some 240,000 clones in the sample, approximately 89% were seen once. The sample comprised PBMCs or T cells enriched from blood (not recorded which). The receptors were sampled from a woman in her 40s who had been exposed to COVID-19.

The V call is TRBV6-4, the J call TRBJ1-2, with unresolved D. V lost 0 bases, J lost 8 bases, and 10 bases lay in between. The V gene's germline CDR1 is MRHNA and CDR2 SNTAGT. The CDR3 totals 13 residues. The chain's CDR3 is CASSDSSRVGYTF. CDR3 coding DNA: TGTGCCAGCAGTGACTCCTCTCGAGTGGGCTACACCTTC.

This clone appeared a single time. The V gene is TRBV18, the J gene TRBJ2-5; 7 nucleotides agree with TRBD2. V was pared by 0 bases and J by 3 bases, with 4 bases of the junction left unmatched. Per germline, CDR1 KGHSH and CDR2 LQKENI. CDR3 length: 15 amino acids. CDR3 protein: CASSPPAGAKETQYF. CDR3 sequence (DNA): TGTGCCAGCTCACCACCGGCGGGAGCAAAAGAGACCCAGTACTTC.

This clone is a singleton in its sample. The chain recombines TRBV11-3 with TRBJ1-1; 11 positions match TRBD1. The J segment lost 5 bases and the V segment lost 4 bases, leaving 3 bases of the junction unmatched. Germline V CDR1 and CDR2: SGHNT, YENEEA. This CDR3 has 14 amino acids. CDR3 protein: CASSSGQGATEAFF. CDR3 DNA sequence: TGTGCCAGCAGCTCCGGACAGGGGGCTACTGAAGCTTTCTTT. The full variable domain, with the rest looked up from reference TRBV11-3 and TRBJ1-1, is EAGVVQSPRYKIIEKKQPVAFWCNPISGHNTLYWYLQNLGQGPELLIRYENEEAVDDSQLPKDRFSAERLKGVDSTLKIQPAELGDSAVYLCASSSGQGATEAFFGQGTRLTVV.

The chain couples TRBV6-5 to TRBJ2-5; 8 bases agree with TRBD2. Trimming cost V 2 bases and J 1 base; bases outside gene matches: 6. Germline V gene data show CDR1 as MNHEY and CDR2 as SVGAGI. This CDR3 spans 16 amino acids. CDR3 bases: TGTGCCAGCAGTTACGGGCGGGAGGCCTTCCAAGAGACCCAGTACTTC. It encodes CASSYGREAFQETQYF.

The chain links TRBV18 to TRBJ2-6, with D hard to call. This CDR3 region has 15 residues. Germline CDR1 is KGHSH and CDR2 is LQKENI. V was cut by 4 bases and J by 2 bases, with 9 bases left in between. The CDR3 sequence is CASSLSQAGANVLTF. CDR3 bases: TGTGCCAGCTCACTATCACAAGCTGGGGCCAACGTCCTGACTTTC.

The CDR3 DNA reads TGTGCCAGCAGTGCTCGTAAGATAATCAGTCAGCCCCAGCATTTT. As protein: CASSARKIISQPQHF. The V and J genes are TRBV28 and TRBJ1-5; no firm D call. The V end lost 5 bases, the J end lost 6 bases, and 17 bases lay between the germline ends. The CDR3 length is 15 residues. In germline, CDR1 is MDHEN, CDR2 SYDVKM.

CDR3 sequence: CASSPGTRGYNEQFF. The CDR3 DNA follows: TGTGCCAGCTCACCCGGGACCCGGGGGTACAATGAGCAGTTCTTC. The rearrangement uses TRBV18 and TRBJ2-1; possibly TRBD2 for D (6 bases). Germline V gives CDR1 KGHSH, CDR2 LQKENI. The V end lost 3 bases, the J end lost 4 bases, and 13 bases lay between the germline ends. The CDR3 length is 15 residues.

This chain joins TRBV2 and TRBJ1-4; 7 bases are shared with TRBD1. Germline CDR1 reads SNHLY; CDR2 reads FYNNEI. Trimming cost V 6 bases and J 8 bases; bases outside gene matches: 12. CDR3 length equals 15 residues. The CDR3 sequence is CASRRDRASGEKLFF. CDR3 nucleotide sequence: TGTGCCAGCAGACGTGACAGGGCCTCGGGGGAAAAACTGTTTTTT.

The CDR3 loop is CSVAGTGRGNEQFF. The CDR3 DNA reads as TGCAGCGTTGCTGGGACAGGCAGAGGCAATGAGCAGTTCTTC. The chain links TRBV29-1 to TRBJ2-1; 8 positions agree with TRBD1. The CDR3 contains 14 residues. CDR1 SQVTM and CDR2 ANQGSEA come from the germline V gene. With 4 bases clipped from V and 6 bases from J, the junction kept 8 bases outside the gene matches.

The chain uses TRBV6-2 or TRBV6-3 and TRBJ1-6, with 8 bases identical to TRBD1. With 0 bases clipped from V and 3 bases from J, the junction kept 1 base outside the gene matches. The CDR3 consists of 16 residues. From germline, CDR1 is MNHEY and CDR2 SVGEGT. CDR3 nucleotides: TGTGCCAGCAGTTACTCGACAGGGGTCTATAATTCACCCCTCCACTTT. Its translation: CASSYSTGVYNSPLHF.

Worth noting for this clone: A read error may account for a junction end that differs from germline. The chain recombines TRBV5-1 with TRBJ1-4; D uncertain. This CDR3 is built from 14 residues. CDR1 and CDR2 from the germline V gene are SGHRS and YFSETQ. The CDR3 bases are TGTGCCAGCAGCTTCACTGCAACTAATGAAAAACTGTTTTTT. This gives the protein CASSFTATNEKLFF. Full variable domain (missing parts from reference TRBV5-1 and TRBJ1-4): KAGVTQTPRYLIKTRGQQVTLSCSPISGHRSVSWYQQTPGQGLQFLFEYFSETQRNKGNFPGRFSGRQFSNSRSEMNVSTLELGDSALYLCASSFTATNEKLFFGSGTQLSVL.

V and J are TRBV7-9 and TRBJ1-1; D possibly corresponds to TRBD1 (6 bases). Germline lookup yields CDR1 SEHNR and CDR2 FQNEAQ (reference sequence). This CDR3 is built from 14 residues. V lost 4 bases and J lost 7, with 16 bases in between. In DNA form, the CDR3 reads TGTGCCAGCAGCTCCTTAGGGGGTTCCGGTGAAGCTTTCTTT. Protein product: CASSSLGGSGEAFF.

The V call is TRBV4-3, the J call TRBJ1-3, with D tentatively TRBD1 (5 bases). The V end lost 4 bases, the J end lost 3 bases, and 13 bases lay between the germline ends. Germline assignment: CDR1 LGHNA and CDR2 YSLEER. The length of the CDR3 is 15 residues. CDR3 loop: CASSPAGGIGNTIYF. Here the CDR3 DNA reads TGCGCCAGCAGCCCCGCCGGGGGGATTGGAAACACCATATATTTT.

Concerning this clone itself: An end of the junction differs from the germline gene, which may be a read error. The genes are TRBV5-1 and TRBJ2-5, with 10 positions matching TRBD1. The CDR3 extends over 16 amino acids. Germline loops: CDR1 SGHRS, CDR2 YFSETQ. The CDR3 region has the DNA TGTGCCAGCAGCTTGGGGGGACAGGGGTACCAAGAGACCCAGTACTTC. Translating gives CASSLGGQGYQETQYF.

The chain is built from TRBV7-2 and TRBJ1-6, with 7 bases fitting TRBD1. The germline CDR1 and CDR2 sequences are SGHTA and FQGNSA. J lost 1 base, V lost 2 bases, and 11 bases had no gene match. The CDR3 covers 19 residues. DNA of the CDR3: TGTGCCAGCAGCTTACTAGTCCCAGGGGGGTTTTCCTATAATTCACCCCTCCACTTT. Protein product: CASSLLVPGGFSYNSPLHF.

The gene calls are TRBV23-1 and TRBJ1-3; D not certain. TRBV23-1 has ORF status, its function being uncertain. This CDR3 is built from 13 residues. Trimming removed 4 bases from V and 0 bases from J, with 4 bases in between. The CDR3 DNA is TGCGCCAGCAGTCCCGGCTCTGGAAACACCATATATTTT. Encoded protein: CASSPGSGNTIYF.

This chain joins TRBV30 and TRBJ2-1; TRBD2 aligns across 8 bases. After removal of 0 bases from V and 6 bases from J, the junction contained 4 bases not matched to a gene. Germline V gene lookup returns CDR1 GTSNPN and CDR2 SVGIG (reference sequence). This CDR3 region has 14 residues. CDR3 protein: CAWSVVSGVNEQFF. CDR3 DNA: TGTGCCTGGAGTGTTGTTAGCGGGGTCAATGAGCAGTTCTTC. The whole variable domain, remainder taken from reference TRBV30 and TRBJ2-1, is SQTIHQWPATLVQPVGSPLSLECTVEGTSNPNLYWYRQAAGRGLQLLFYSVGIGQISSEVPQNLSASRPQDRQFILSSKKLLLSDSGFYLCAWSVVSGVNEQFFGPGTRLTVL.

Only a few counts were recorded for this clone. The gene calls are TRBV3-1 (or the pseudogene TRBV3-2) and TRBJ1-2, with TRBD1 identical over 7 bases. The CDR3 runs 14 residues. The germline V gene has CDR1 LGHDT and CDR2 YNNKEL (reference sequence). With V trimmed by 4 bases and J by 3 bases, 5 bases remained unmatched. CDR3 nucleotide sequence: TGTGCCAGCAGCCCCTTCGACAGGGACTATGGCTACACCTTC. Its protein product is CASSPFDRDYGYTF.

CDR3 sequence (DNA): TGCGCCAGCAGCTTGGTTATGGGGGGTCAGCCCCAGCATTTT. Translation gives CASSLVMGGQPQHF. This chain joins TRBV5-1 and TRBJ1-5; tentative D call: TRBD1 (5 bases). The length of the CDR3 is 14 residues. Trimming cost V 0 bases and J 6 bases, with 10 bases left between them. From germline, CDR1 is SGHRS and CDR2 YFSETQ.

The rearrangement uses TRBV5-1 and TRBJ2-5; D is possibly TRBD1 (6 bases). The CDR3 covers 16 residues. V lost 0 bases to trimming and J lost 5 bases, with 17 bases between them. Germline values: CDR1 SGHRS, CDR2 YFSETQ. The CDR3 bases are TGCGCCAGCAGCTTGGCCGGTAGGCTCGGACAGGAGACCCAGTACTTC. Residues: CASSLAGRLGQETQYF.

This clone was seen a few times. CDR3 in amino acids: CASSFQTGVGTDTQYF. Here the CDR3 DNA reads TGTGCCAGCAGCTTCCAGACAGGGGTTGGCACAGATACGCAGTATTTT. V usage is TRBV7-2 and J usage is TRBJ2-3, with 8 bases lining up with TRBD1. Trimming at V came to 3 bases and at J to 1 base, leaving 6 bases not matched to a gene. The germline gives CDR1 SGHTA, CDR2 FQGNSA. The CDR3 extends over 16 amino acids.

This clone appeared a few times. V usage is TRBV28 and J usage is TRBJ2-1; 11 bases line up with TRBD2. V shed 6 bases and J 9 bases; nucleotides not matched to a gene: 13. Germline assignment: CDR1 MDHEN and CDR2 SYDVKM. The CDR3 loop spans 16 amino acids. CDR3 nucleotides: TGTGCCAGCAGGGCTGAGGAACTAGCGGGAGTGACTGAGCAGTTCTTC. This gives the protein CASRAEELAGVTEQFF.

This clone was counted a few times. This chain uses TRBV28 with TRBJ1-5, with D possibly matching TRBD1 (5 bases). The CDR3 has 14 amino acids. The V end was cut by 2 bases, the J end by 5 bases, with 10 bases between. Germline V gives CDR1 MDHEN, CDR2 SYDVKM. CDR3 loop: CASSLGQGHQPQHF. Written as DNA, the CDR3 is TGTGCCAGCAGTTTAGGGCAGGGTCATCAGCCCCAGCATTTT.

The chain is built from TRBV2 and TRBJ1-6; D possibly corresponds to TRBD1 (6 bases). Trimming took 7 bases from V and 7 from J, leaving 17 bases between them. The germline V gene has CDR1 SNHLY and CDR2 FYNNEI. This CDR3 comprises 15 residues. CDR3 nucleotides: TGTGCCAGCATTTCAGTGCGGGGGGCGAATTCACCCCTCCACTTT. Its translation is CASISVRGANSPLHF.

The chain employs TRBV28 and TRBJ2-5; 9 nucleotides align to TRBD2. Trimming took 6 bases from V and 4 from J; bases not matched to a gene: 12. The germline CDR1 and CDR2 sequences are MDHEN and SYDVKM. The CDR3 extends over 16 amino acids. The CDR3 is CASRSRASGTPETQYF. The CDR3 DNA follows: TGTGCCAGCAGGTCGAGGGCTAGCGGGACCCCAGAGACCCAGTACTTC.

A note on this clone: This same CDR3 is encoded by further DNA sequences in the sample. The chain recombines TRBV9 with TRBJ1-3, with TRBD1 matching 7 bases. The CDR3 spans 15 residues. Germline values: CDR1 SGDLS, CDR2 YYNGEE. J was trimmed by 3 bases and V by 0 bases; bases with no gene match: 3. The CDR3 nucleotides are TGTGCCAGCAGCGTAGAGGGGGCGGGTGGAAACACCATATATTTT. Its translation is CASSVEGAGGNTIYF. Full variable domain (remainder filled in from reference TRBV9 and TRBJ1-3): DSGVTQTPKHLITATGQRVTLRCSPRSGDLSVYWYQQSLDQGLQFLIQYYNGEERAKGNILERFSAQQFPDLHSELNLSSLELGDSALYFCASSVEGAGGNTIYFGEGSWLTVV.

This chain uses TRBV4-3 with TRBJ1-1, with D unresolved. CDR3 length equals 17 residues. Germline values: CDR1 LGHNA, CDR2 YSLEER. Deletions cut 0 bases from V and 5 bases from J, with 19 bases between. As DNA, the CDR3 is TGCGCCAGCAGCCAAGACGGGAGAAGGCCCCTTGGTACTGAAGCTTTCTTT. Translating gives CASSQDGRRPLGTEAFF.

In the case of this clone: An end of the junction differs from the germline gene, which may be a read error. CDR3 coding DNA: TGTGCCAGCAGTCTATCACTTGTTGTAGGGACAGGGTCGGAGGGCTACACCTTC. Translated, it gives CASSLSLVVGTGSEGYTF. The chain is built from TRBV27 and TRBJ1-2, with 9 positions matching TRBD1. In germline, CDR1 is MNHEY, CDR2 SMNVEV (reference sequence). This CDR3 has 18 residues.

J is TRBJ1-5 and V is TRBV6-1; D is perhaps TRBD1 (6 bases). Deletions cut 5 bases from V and 15 bases from J, with 14 bases between. This CDR3 comprises 11 residues. Germline CDR1 MNHNS, CDR2 SASEGT. In nucleotides, the CDR3 is TGTGCCAGCAGTTTCCGGACAGAGTGGCATTTT. It specifies CASSFRTEWHF.

The chain couples TRBV30 to TRBJ1-2, with 7 nucleotides matching TRBD1. The CDR3 totals 11 residues. The trim removed 5 bases at V and 7 bases at J, leaving 4 bases unmatched. Germline values: CDR1 GTSNPN, CDR2 SVGIG (reference sequence). CDR3 DNA: TGTGCCTGGGTACGACAGGGTGGCTACACCTTC. Encoded protein: CAWVRQGGYTF.